This note documents a single TCR beta chain sequence. With TRAV- and TRBV-specific primers, first-strand cDNA was made, covering the alpha and beta chains. A constant-region primer paired with the V-primer adapter amplified TCRs over about 19 PCR cycles. Amplification (by in vitro transcription) was performed on isolated mRNA. TCRdb fed the reads into MiXCR, producing one record per CDR3 protein. The data hold 60,000 or so distinct CDR3 sequences, with 23% observed a single time. This entry comes from a study of low-dose radiotherapy and immunotherapy resistance in tumors. Time point of the sample: after trial treatment. Treatment here: LDRT plus nivolumab, ipilimumab, low-dose cyclophosphamide and aspirin (RACIN trial). The receptor was isolated from a male donor with prostate cancer. Sequences were derived from PBMCs, sampled after low-dose radiotherapy plus immunotherapy.

DNA for the CDR3: TGTGCCAGCAGCTTTGTGGCGGGGGGCACAGATACGCAGTATTTT. This sequence encodes CASSFVAGGTDTQYF. The V gene is TRBV5-8, the J gene TRBJ2-3; 7 bases match TRBD2. From germline, CDR1 is SGHTS and CDR2 YDEGEE. The CDR3 consists of 15 residues. V lost 2 bases, J lost 1 base, and 4 bases stayed unmatched.